The rows below give T cell receptor beta chains drawn from one sample of a study of blood T cell repertoires in COVID-19. The method was immunoSEQ multiplex PCR; TCRdb's version includes in-frame clones alone and lacks a portion of them. The sample contains about 46,000 clones, about 86% of which appear only once. The source material was peripheral blood. The source is a man aged 80 or over with active COVID-19. The CDR3 runs from the conserved cysteine through the conserved F or W. Each record gives: CDR3 protein, CDR3 DNA, V gene, D gene, clone size, J gene. D genes are given only for firm matches. A row's size may be missing; if present it is once, few, many or a size class.

CDR3aa: CASSLLTGAGEQYF; CDR3nt: TGTGCCAGCTCACTCTTGACAGGGGCGGGCGAGCAGTACTTC; v_gene: TRBV18; d_gene: TRBD1; abundance: once; j_gene: TRBJ2-7
CDR3aa: CASSPGAAGVAGAPYEQYF; CDR3nt: TGTGCCAGCAGCCCCGGGGCCGCGGGGGTAGCGGGAGCCCCCTACGAGCAGTACTTC; v_gene: TRBV5-5; d_gene: TRBD2; abundance: -; j_gene: TRBJ2-7
CDR3aa: CASSLGFGEQFF; CDR3nt: TGTGCCAGCAGCTTAGGCTTCGGTGAGCAGTTCTTC; v_gene: TRBV11-1; d_gene: -; abundance: -; j_gene: TRBJ2-1
CDR3aa: CASSPLLAGGGVNEQFF; CDR3nt: TGTGCCAGCAGTCCACTACTAGCGGGAGGTGGGGTCAATGAGCAGTTCTTC; v_gene: TRBV5-4; d_gene: TRBD2; abundance: -; j_gene: TRBJ2-1
CDR3aa: CASRGDRVAYEQYF; CDR3nt: TGTGCCAGCAGGGGGGACAGGGTCGCCTACGAGCAGTACTTC; v_gene: TRBV6-5; d_gene: TRBD1; abundance: -; j_gene: TRBJ2-7
CDR3aa: CASSLDWEQFF; CDR3nt: TGTGCCAGCAGCTTAGACTGGGAGCAGTTCTTC; v_gene: TRBV7-8; d_gene: -; abundance: -; j_gene: TRBJ2-1
CDR3aa: CAISESKGQGSPEQYF; CDR3nt: TGTGCCATCAGTGAGTCAAAAGGACAGGGTAGTCCGGAGCAGTACTTC; v_gene: TRBV10-3; d_gene: TRBD1; abundance: -; j_gene: TRBJ2-7
CDR3aa: CASNQGYGSYNEQFF; CDR3nt: TGTGCCAGCAACCAGGGGTATGGCTCCTACAATGAGCAGTTCTTC; v_gene: TRBV28; d_gene: -; abundance: -; j_gene: TRBJ2-1
CDR3aa: CASSLQGARETQYF; CDR3nt: TGCGCCAGCAGCTTACAGGGGGCCCGGGAGACCCAGTACTTC; v_gene: TRBV5-1; d_gene: TRBD1; abundance: -; j_gene: TRBJ2-5
CDR3aa: CASSRQGIPGTPSYEQYF; CDR3nt: TGTGCCAGCAGTAGACAGGGGATACCCGGGACTCCCTCCTACGAGCAGTACTTC; v_gene: TRBV5-5; d_gene: TRBD1; abundance: -; j_gene: TRBJ2-7
CDR3aa: CASSSGLAMNEQFF; CDR3nt: TGTGCCAGCAGCTCGGGACTAGCGATGAATGAGCAGTTCTTC; v_gene: TRBV5-5; d_gene: TRBD2; abundance: -; j_gene: TRBJ2-1
CDR3aa: CASSSTTGFSGNTIYF; CDR3nt: TGTGCCAGCAGTTCGACCACAGGGTTCTCTGGAAACACCATATATTTT; v_gene: TRBV28; d_gene: -; abundance: -; j_gene: TRBJ1-3
CDR3aa: CASSQTGGKEKLFF; CDR3nt: TGTGCCAGCAGCCAAACAGGGGGCAAGGAAAAACTGTTTTTT; v_gene: TRBV4-2; d_gene: TRBD1; abundance: -; j_gene: TRBJ1-4
CDR3aa: CASSPSTQGPTRNSPLHF; CDR3nt: TGTGCCAGCTCACCATCGACGCAGGGCCCTACCCGAAATTCACCCCTCCACTTT; v_gene: TRBV18; d_gene: -; abundance: -; j_gene: TRBJ1-6
CDR3aa: CASSWTGPNTGELFF; CDR3nt: TGTGCCAGCAGCTGGACAGGGCCGAACACCGGGGAGCTGTTTTTT; v_gene: TRBV7-2; d_gene: TRBD1; abundance: -; j_gene: TRBJ2-2
CDR3aa: CASSLAPGDGGEAFF; CDR3nt: TGTGCCAGCAGCTTGGCCCCAGGGGATGGTGGTGAAGCTTTCTTT; v_gene: TRBV5-6; d_gene: -; abundance: -; j_gene: TRBJ1-1
CDR3aa: CASSSRGLAGGYETQYF; CDR3nt: TGTGCCAGTAGTAGCAGGGGACTAGCAGGAGGGTACGAGACCCAGTACTTC; v_gene: TRBV19; d_gene: TRBD2; abundance: -; j_gene: TRBJ2-5
CDR3aa: CASSQEVAGINSYNEQFF; CDR3nt: TGCGCCAGCAGCCAAGAGGTAGCGGGTATCAACTCCTACAATGAGCAGTTCTTC; v_gene: TRBV4-3; d_gene: TRBD2; abundance: -; j_gene: TRBJ2-1
CDR3aa: CASSPTEGQGLPDTQYF; CDR3nt: TGTGCCAGCAGTCCCACCGAGGGACAGGGGCTCCCAGATACGCAGTATTTT; v_gene: TRBV28; d_gene: TRBD1; abundance: -; j_gene: TRBJ2-3
CDR3aa: CAISEKRLTGQVDYGYTF; CDR3nt: TGTGCCATCAGTGAGAAAAGACTTACGGGACAGGTAGACTATGGCTACACCTTC; v_gene: TRBV10-3; d_gene: TRBD1; abundance: -; j_gene: TRBJ1-2